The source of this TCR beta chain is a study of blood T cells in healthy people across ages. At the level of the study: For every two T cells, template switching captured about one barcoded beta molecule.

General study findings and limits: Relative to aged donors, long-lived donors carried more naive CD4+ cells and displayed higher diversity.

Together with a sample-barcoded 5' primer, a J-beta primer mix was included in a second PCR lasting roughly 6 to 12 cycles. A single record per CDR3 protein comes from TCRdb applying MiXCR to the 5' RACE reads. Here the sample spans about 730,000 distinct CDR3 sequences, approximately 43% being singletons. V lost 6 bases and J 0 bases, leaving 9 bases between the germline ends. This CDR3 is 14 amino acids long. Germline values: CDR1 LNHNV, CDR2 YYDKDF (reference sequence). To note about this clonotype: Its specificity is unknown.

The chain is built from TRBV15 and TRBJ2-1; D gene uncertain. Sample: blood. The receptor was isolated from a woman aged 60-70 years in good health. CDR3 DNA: TGTGCCACCAGAAGGGTCCTCTCCTACAATGAGCAGTTCTTC. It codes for CATRRVLSYNEQFF.